These 12 T cell receptor beta chains came from one sample sequenced in a study of blood T cell repertoires in COVID-19. TCRdb's copy holds only in-frame clones and misses some; the assay was immunoSEQ multiplex PCR. The sample comprises around 170,000 clones, roughly four fifths of which are singletons, and about 6% rests with the top ten. Sequenced material: peripheral blood. Every receptor here comes from a woman between 40 and 55 years old with acute or convalescent COVID-19.

The genes are TRBV20-1 and TRBJ1-2; D uncertain. The CDR3 sequence is 13 residues long. The germline V gene encodes CDR1 DFQATT and CDR2 SNEGSKA (reference sequence). The V gene lost 3 bases and the J gene lost 3 bases, with 11 bases spanning the gap. The CDR3 region has the DNA TGCAGTGCTAGTAACCAGGAAGACTATGGCTACACCTTC. Residues: CSASNQEDYGYTF.

V gene TRBV3-1 (or the pseudogene TRBV3-2) combines with J gene TRBJ2-3, with 8 bases aligning to TRBD2. V lost 4 bases, J lost 1 base, and 13 bases stayed unmatched. The length of the CDR3 is 18 residues. From germline, CDR1 is LGHDT and CDR2 YNNKEL (reference sequence). The CDR3 DNA reads as TGTGCCAGCAGCCGCGAACCACCGGGACTAGGACGCACAGATACGCAGTATTTT. It specifies CASSREPPGLGRTDTQYF.

This clone was recorded once. This rearrangement joins TRBV6-5 to TRBJ1-2; 8 nucleotides agree with TRBD1. The V gene's germline CDR1 is MNHEY and CDR2 SVGAGI. The CDR3 is made up of 15 amino acids. Trimming at V came to 6 bases and at J to 3 bases, leaving 9 bases not matched to a gene. The CDR3, as DNA: TGTGCCAGCAGAACCTATATACAGGGGGACTATGGCTACACCTTC. Translated, it gives CASRTYIQGDYGYTF.

The gene calls are TRBV3-1 (or the pseudogene TRBV3-2) and TRBJ2-2; 8 bases match TRBD2. Trimming at V came to 4 bases and at J to 3 bases, leaving 10 bases not matched to a gene. In germline, CDR1 is LGHDT, CDR2 YNNKEL (reference sequence). This CDR3 is built from 17 residues. The CDR3 spells CASSPRRAGAHTGELFF. The CDR3 coding sequence is TGTGCCAGCAGCCCACGGAGAGCGGGAGCTCACACCGGGGAGCTGTTTTTT.

This rearrangement joins TRBV5-1 to TRBJ2-3; 11 nucleotides match TRBD2. This CDR3 contains 15 residues. CDR1 SGHRS and CDR2 YFSETQ come from the germline V gene. Trimming took 3 bases from V and 6 from J; bases not matched to a gene: 6. The CDR3 sequence: CASSWGLAAVDTQYF. In DNA, the CDR3 is TGCGCCAGCAGCTGGGGACTAGCGGCCGTGGATACGCAGTATTTT.

The V call is TRBV4-1, the J call TRBJ2-1; TRBD2 matches 8 bases. Per germline, CDR1 MGHRA and CDR2 YSYEKL. The ends lost 1 base at V and 9 bases at J; junction bases unmatched: 8. There are 15 residues in the CDR3. CDR3 amino acids: CASSQAGTRGGEQFF. DNA of the CDR3: TGCGCCAGCAGCCAAGCCGGGACTAGGGGGGGTGAGCAGTTCTTC.

This clone has just one count. The genes are TRBV23-1 and TRBJ2-7, with D maybe TRBD2 (6 bases). TRBV23-1 is designated an ORF whose function remains uncertain. V was trimmed by 8 bases and J by 2 bases, leaving 10 bases between them. CDR3 size: 12 residues. Here the CDR3 DNA reads TGCGCCAGCGGGAGGACTACCTACGAGCAGTACTTC. Amino acid sequence: CASGRTTYEQYF.

The chain has TRBV7-2 and TRBJ2-2; D perhaps matches TRBD2 (6 bases). CDR1 is SGHTA and CDR2 is FQGNSA in the germline V gene. V lost 2 bases and J 4 bases, leaving 17 bases between the germline ends. The CDR3 contains 17 residues. The CDR3 DNA follows: TGTGCCAGCAGCTTATTTTCGGGACTGGTGGGCACCGGGGAGCTGTTTTTT. This codes for CASSLFSGLVGTGELFF.

This clone was found once. J is TRBJ2-1 and V is TRBV28; 8 nucleotides agree with TRBD2. The CDR3 is 16 residues long. After removal of 4 bases from V and 7 bases from J, the junction contained 12 bases not matched to a gene. Germline V gene sequence: CDR1 MDHEN, CDR2 SYDVKM. The DNA of the CDR3 is TGTGCCAGCAGTTCGTGGGGGCGGGAGGAGGGAAATGAGCAGTTCTTC. This sequence encodes CASSSWGREEGNEQFF.

J is TRBJ1-6 and V is TRBV10-3; 9 bases line up with TRBD1. This CDR3 contains 14 residues. Germline V CDR1 and CDR2: ENHRY, SYGVKD. J was trimmed by 7 bases and V by 7 bases; bases with no gene match: 5. The CDR3 DNA follows: TGTGCCATCACCGGGGACAGGGACAATTCACCCCTCCACTTT. Protein: CAITGDRDNSPLHF.

The chain recombines TRBV7-9 with TRBJ2-5; 7 bases match TRBD2. Unmatched junction bases numbered 7, after V lost 5 bases and J lost 1 base. Per germline, CDR1 SEHNR and CDR2 FQNEAQ (reference sequence). This CDR3 is 15 amino acids long. CDR3 protein: CASSPGLRIQETQYF. The DNA of the CDR3 is TGTGCCAGCAGCCCGGGACTACGGATCCAAGAGACCCAGTACTTC.

This clone was observed a single time. The V and J genes are TRBV15 and TRBJ1-3, with D unresolved. V lost 3 bases and J 0 bases, leaving 15 bases between the germline ends. CDR1 LNHNV and CDR2 YYDKDF come from the germline V gene (reference sequence). CDR3 length: 17 residues. The CDR3 region is CATSSIELTDSGNTIYF. CDR3 DNA: TGTGCCACCAGCAGTATCGAGTTAACAGACTCTGGAAACACCATATATTTT. Filled out from reference TRBV15 and TRBJ1-3, the complete variable domain reads DAMVIQNPRYQVTQFGKPVTLSCSQTLNHNVMYWYQQKSSQAPKLLFHYYDKDFNNEADTPDNFQSRRPNTSFCFLDIRSPGLGDTAMYLCATSSIELTDSGNTIYFGEGSWLTVV.